This record concerns one TCR beta chain sequence. No antigen is known for it. Data came from immunoSEQ multiplex PCR; TCRdb stores just in-frame clones and leaves some out. The data contain around 21,000 clones, 82% of them singletons. The CDR3 has 13 residues. Germline assignment: CDR1 MNHEY and CDR2 SVGAGI. The V and J ends lost 8 bases and 5 bases respectively, with 15 bases between them. These data come from a study of neoadjuvant nivolumab and ipilimumab in lung cancer. Study-level information: The combination arm added day-1 ipilimumab 1 mg/kg to nivolumab 3 mg/kg on days 1, 15, 29. Study-wide results and limits: TCR clonality did not significantly correlate with pathologic tumor regression. Blood richness before therapy tracked richness in tumors resected after neoadjuvant therapy. Resected tumors had greater TCR richness and clonality than uninvolved lung.

This chain connects TRBV6-5 to TRBJ1-1, with D perhaps matching TRBD1 (5 bases). This receptor was identified in an adult with non-small cell lung cancer. Sequencing was performed on peripheral blood, taken before neoadjuvant nivolumab, alone or with ipilimumab. The CDR3 is CASWFSGGTEAFF. The CDR3 bases are TGTGCCAGCTGGTTTAGTGGGGGAACTGAAGCTTTCTTT.